One sample yielded the 22 T cell receptor beta chains listed below, sequenced in a study of tumor and adjacent non-tumor tissue in lung cancer. A modified ARM-PCR protocol with three rounds of nested PCR amplified TCRbeta. TCRdb called the multiplex PCR reads again in MiXCR, with one record for every CDR3 protein. The table has around 86,000 distinct CDR3 sequences, 72% seen once. The template was RNA from unsorted bulk tissue. The sequencing sample was made of lung tumor tissue. The receptors stem from a middle-aged woman with non-small cell lung cancer.

For this clonotype: A junction boundary mismatches the germline segment, possibly from a read error. The V and J genes are TRBV6-5 and TRBJ2-2, with D possibly TRBD2 on 5 matching bases. Germline V gene sequence: CDR1 MNHEY, CDR2 SVGAGI. The CDR3 runs 15 residues. CDR3 nucleotides: TGTGCCAGCACTTCAAAGACAACCCTGACCGGGAAGCTGTTTTTT. Its protein is CASTSKTTLTGKLFF.

Note on this clonotype: An end of the junction differs from the germline gene, which may be a read error. This sequence joins TRBV6-2 or TRBV6-3 and TRBJ1-1; D is unclear. This CDR3 has 11 residues. Germline-derived CDR1 and CDR2 are MNHEY and SVGEGT. The CDR3 protein is CTSSPTSRPFF. The CDR3 DNA reads as TGTACCAGCAGCCCAACCTCGAGGCCGTTCTTT.

This clonotype was observed many times. The chain carries TRBV5-4 and TRBJ1-3, with TRBD1 matching over 12 bases. CDR3 size: 15 residues. Germline loops: CDR1 SGHNT, CDR2 YYREEE (reference sequence). V trimming: 4 bases; J trimming: 8 bases; junction bases outside the gene matches: 7. The CDR3 coding sequence is TGTGCCAGCAGCCAGGGACAGGGGGCGCGACACACCATATATTTT. Translation gives CASSQGQGARHTIYF.

This clonotype was seen more than once but under ten times. The genes are TRBV28 and TRBJ1-1; D remains ambiguous. The CDR3 covers 13 residues. Germline-derived CDR1 and CDR2 are MDHEN and SYDVKM. V was clipped by 3 bases and J by 13 bases, with 18 bases between them. CDR3 protein: CASSLQPGTESFF. The DNA of the CDR3 is TGTGCCAGCAGTTTGCAGCCGGGCACTGAAAGTTTCTTT.

In regard to this clonotype: The CDR3 does not close with the conserved phenylalanine or tryptophan, likely indicating a read error. The DNA is omitted, as the CDR3 cannot be located on it reliably, and the CDR3 follows TCRdb's listing. J is TRBJ2-5 and V is TRBV29-1; TRBD2 is the table's D call and was not checked against the DNA. Per the germline V gene, CDR1 is SQVTM and CDR2 is ANQGSEA. The CDR3 comprises 12 residues, both ends counted. The CDR3 here is CSAEGIGATQYL.

As to this clonotype: Being one base from a much bigger clone, this may be a read error. This rearrangement joins TRBV20-1 to TRBJ2-7; 9 bases are shared with TRBD2. Germline CDR1 is DFQATT and CDR2 is SNEGSKA (reference sequence). The CDR3 runs 15 residues. In nucleotides, the CDR3 is TGCAGTGCTAGAGACTTGACTAGCGGCTCCTACGAGCATTACTTC. Translated: CSARDLTSGSYEHYF.

A note on this clonotype: An end of the junction differs from the germline gene, which may be a read error. This chain joins TRBV6-1 and TRBJ2-3; D remains ambiguous. The CDR3 is made up of 12 amino acids. Germline CDR1 is MNHNS and CDR2 is SASEGT. The CDR3, as DNA: TGTGTCAGCACAGTTAGCACAGATACGCAGTATTTT. This codes for CVSTVSTDTQYF.

This clonotype was recorded only once. The CDR3 end shows no conserved phenylalanine or tryptophan, and so a read error is likely. V usage is TRBV11-3 and J usage is TRBJ2-1; TRBD1 aligns across 8 bases. CDR3 length: 14 amino acids. Germline trimming cut 5 bases from V and 9 bases from J; bases unmatched to any gene: 9. Germline V gene lookup returns CDR1 SGHNT and CDR2 YENEEA. The CDR3 DNA reads TGTGCCAGCAGCCCCGGACAGGGAGGCAGTGAGCAGTTCTTA. This translates into CASSPGQGGSEQFL.

This clonotype was detected many times. The V and J genes are TRBV12-3 or TRBV12-4 and TRBJ2-1, with D possibly being TRBD2 (5 bases). V gave up 1 base and J gave up 7 bases, with 14 bases separating them. The CDR3 extends over 15 amino acids. The CDR3 sequence is CASSLGDTGLNEQFF. CDR3 bases: TGTGCCAGCAGTTTAGGGGATACGGGATTAAATGAGCAGTTCTTC.

As concerns this clonotype: A read error may produce the germline difference seen at one junction end. The rearrangement links TRBV28 to TRBJ2-7, with TRBD2 as a possible D gene (5 bases). Per the germline V gene, CDR1 is MDHEN and CDR2 is SYDVKM. This CDR3 comprises 14 residues. The chain's CDR3 is CTSSQPGSAREQYF. The CDR3 region has the DNA TGTACCAGCAGTCAACCGGGATCGGCTAGGGAGCAGTACTTC.

In its sample, this clonotype was seen a few times. The chain combines TRBV28 with TRBJ2-3, with 8 bases identical to TRBD2. The CDR3 loop spans 16 amino acids. Germline V gives CDR1 MDHEN, CDR2 SYDVKM. V gave up 6 bases and J gave up 11 bases; unmatched junction bases: 19. Here the CDR3 reads CASSPHGGGLRYMQYF. Here the CDR3 DNA reads TGTGCCAGCAGCCCCCACGGGGGGGGACTACGGTATATGCAGTATTTT.

The CDR3 reads CASNFGGTGVHEQYF. CDR3 bases: TGTGCCAGCAACTTCGGAGGGACTGGTGTACACGAGCAGTACTTC. This chain joins TRBV5-6 and TRBJ2-7; D may be TRBD2 (6 bases). Trimming removed 6 bases at V and 5 bases at J, with 21 bases between. The CDR3 totals 15 residues. In germline, CDR1 is SGHDT, CDR2 YYEEEE. The full variable domain, in which reference TRBV5-6 and TRBJ2-7 provide the parts outside the CDR3, is DAGVTQSPTHLIKTRGQQVTLRCSPKSGHDTVSWYQQALGQGPQFIFQYYEEEERQRGNFPDRFSGHQFPNYSSELNVNALLLGDSALYLCASNFGGTGVHEQYFGPGTRLTVT.

In regard to this clonotype: Given the absence of the conserved phenylalanine or tryptophan at the CDR3 end, a read error is likely. The chain employs TRBV6-5 and TRBJ2-1; 7 nucleotides match TRBD1. V trimming: 4 bases; J trimming: 8 bases; junction bases outside the gene matches: 8. Germline V gene lookup returns CDR1 MNHEY and CDR2 SVGAGI. CDR3 length equals 14 residues. The CDR3 reads CASSFRQGWDEQFL. DNA of the CDR3: TGTGCCAGCAGTTTCCGACAGGGTTGGGATGAGCAGTTCTTA.

To note about this clonotype: Just one base apart from a much larger clone, this may be a read error. The gene calls are TRBV7-9 and TRBJ2-1; D tentatively fits TRBD1 or TRBD2 (6 bases each). The CDR3 consists of 14 residues. Germline V gives CDR1 SEHNR, CDR2 FQNEAQ (reference sequence). V was cut by 8 bases and J by 7 bases, with 18 bases left in between. CDR3 in DNA: TGTGCCAGCGGAGTGACCCGGGGGACAAATGAGCAGTTCTTC. Its protein is CASGVTRGTNEQFF.

On this clonotype: A junction end diverges from the germline sequence, so it may reflect a read error. The V call is TRBV30, the J call TRBJ1-5; D is undetermined. There are 13 residues in the CDR3. From germline, CDR1 is GTSNPN and CDR2 SVGIG (reference sequence). CDR3 DNA sequence: TGTGTCTGGAGTGATGGATTCAATCAGCCTCAGCATTTT. It encodes CVWSDGFNQPQHF.

Notes on this clonotype: This could be a read error, since a much larger clone is one nucleotide away. The chain employs TRBV5-1 and TRBJ1-4; D gene unclear. The CDR3 consists of 18 residues. Germline CDR1 is SGHRS and CDR2 is YFSETQ. V was clipped by 0 bases and J by 8 bases, with 23 bases between them. For the CDR3, the DNA is TGCGCCAGCAGCTTGGAAGGAAGAAGGCCCCGAGCCGGGGAAAAACTGTTTTTT. This sequence encodes CASSLEGRRPRAGEKLFF.

This clonotype was found many times. The V gene is TRBV6-6, the J gene TRBJ1-2; D gene ambiguous. Germline CDR1 is MNHNY and CDR2 is SVGAGI (reference sequence). Trimming stripped 7 bases from V and 6 bases from J, with 27 bases between. The CDR3 length is 17 residues. The CDR3, as DNA: TGTGCCAGCATCCGAACCTTTTTAGTCGTGGGAGGGAATGGCTACACCTTC. It is translated as CASIRTFLVVGGNGYTF.

With regard to this clonotype: One end of the junction does not line up with germline, which may come from a read error. The genes are TRBV5-5 and TRBJ2-7; D uncertain. CDR3 length: 12 residues. Germline lookup yields CDR1 SGHKS and CDR2 YYEKEE (reference sequence). This chain's CDR3 is CASSSSPYERYF. In DNA, the CDR3 is TGTGCCAGCAGCTCCTCACCCTACGAGCGGTACTTC.

As for this clonotype: A much larger clone differs from this one at a single base, so this may be a read error. The CDR3 DNA is TGTGCCAGCAGAGCAATAGGGATGTACGGCTACACCTTC. It translates to CASRAIGMYGYTF. J is TRBJ1-2 and V is TRBV28; no clear D. CDR3 length: 13 amino acids. V was clipped by 6 bases and J by 8 bases, with 16 bases between them. CDR1 is MDHEN and CDR2 is SYDVKM in the germline V gene.

This clonotype has more than one count but fewer than ten. This rearrangement joins TRBV7-9 to TRBJ1-2; the D gene is possibly TRBD1 (5 bases). The germline V gene has CDR1 SEHNR and CDR2 FQNEAQ (reference sequence). Deletions cut 0 bases from V and 6 bases from J, with 14 bases between. This CDR3 spans 15 amino acids. The CDR3 spells CASSLAQDGGHGYTF. The CDR3 bases are TGTGCCAGCAGCTTAGCACAGGACGGAGGTCATGGCTACACCTTC.

In this sample, this clonotype is large (0.1 to 1%). The chain employs TRBV11-2 and TRBJ2-1, with 10 bases matching TRBD2. Per the germline V gene, CDR1 is SGHAT and CDR2 is FQNNGV. CDR3 length equals 16 residues. Trimming took 1 base from V and 6 from J; bases not matched to a gene: 6. The CDR3 sequence: CASSLGPLAGRNEQFF. The CDR3 DNA reads as TGTGCCAGCAGCTTAGGGCCACTAGCGGGGCGCAATGAGCAGTTCTTC.

In its sample, this clonotype was seen once. The chain combines TRBV11-2 with TRBJ1-4; possibly TRBD1 for D (5 bases). In germline, CDR1 is SGHAT, CDR2 FQNNGV. Trimming cost V 6 bases and J 7 bases, with 21 bases left between them. CDR3 length: 16 residues. CDR3 protein: CASSLQGQVLGEKLFF. CDR3 DNA sequence: TGTGCCAGCAGTCTTCAGGGCCAGGTGCTGGGTGAAAAACTGTTTTTT.